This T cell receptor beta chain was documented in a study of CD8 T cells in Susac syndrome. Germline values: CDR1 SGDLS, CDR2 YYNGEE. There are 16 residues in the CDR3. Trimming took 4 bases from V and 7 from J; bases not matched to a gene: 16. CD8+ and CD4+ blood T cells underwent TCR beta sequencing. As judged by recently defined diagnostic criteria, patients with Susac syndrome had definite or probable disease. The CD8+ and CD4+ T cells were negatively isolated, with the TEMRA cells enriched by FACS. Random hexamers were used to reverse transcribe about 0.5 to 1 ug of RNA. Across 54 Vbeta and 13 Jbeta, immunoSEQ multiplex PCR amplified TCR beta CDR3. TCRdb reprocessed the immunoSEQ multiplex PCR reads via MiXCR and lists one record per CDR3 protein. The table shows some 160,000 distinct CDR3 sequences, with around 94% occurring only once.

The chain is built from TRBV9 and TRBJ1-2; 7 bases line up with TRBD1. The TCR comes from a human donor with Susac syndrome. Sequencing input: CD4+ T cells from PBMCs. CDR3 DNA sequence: TGTGCCAGCAGCCCTGAGGACAGGAGACTTATGGGTGGCTACACCTTC. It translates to CASSPEDRRLMGGYTF.